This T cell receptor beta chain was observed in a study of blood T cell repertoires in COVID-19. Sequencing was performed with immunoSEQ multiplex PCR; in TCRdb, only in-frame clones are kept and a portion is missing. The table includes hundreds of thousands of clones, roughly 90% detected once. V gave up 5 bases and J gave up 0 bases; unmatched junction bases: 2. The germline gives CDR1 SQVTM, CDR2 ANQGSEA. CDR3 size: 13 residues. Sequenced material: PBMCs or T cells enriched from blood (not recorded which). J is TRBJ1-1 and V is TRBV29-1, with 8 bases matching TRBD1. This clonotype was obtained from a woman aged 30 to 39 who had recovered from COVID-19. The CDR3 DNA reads TGCAGCGTTACGGGACAGGTGAACACTGAAGCTTTCTTT. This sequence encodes CSVTGQVNTEAFF.